The clone carrying this TCR beta chain was found many times. Its target is not known. Patients underwent thyroid surgery, and none had received any treatment before it. Looked up from germline, CDR1 is MNHEY and CDR2 is SMNVEV (reference sequence). The CDR3 totals 15 residues. J lost 2 bases, V lost 2 bases, and 6 bases had no gene match. Original handling: Construction of a distant-metastasis classifier for papillary thyroid cancer relied on CDR3 differences across clinicopathological groups. From the PCR reads, TCRdb re-called clones with MiXCR. TCRdb assigned the V and J calls; the authors' analysis was not used. The table lists 15,000 or so clones, 3% to 4% of them singletons. This entry comes from a study of metastatic and nonmetastatic thyroid tumors. About the research overall: For malignant and benign thyroid patients, tumor or nodule tissue and blood were the sources whose repertoires were compared.

Study-level results: Reported TCR beta diversity, measured in blood and tumor, was significantly higher for malignant thyroid tumors than for benign nodules.

V and J are TRBV27 and TRBJ2-7, with TRBD1 matching 7 bases. The specimen sequenced was tumor tissue. This receptor was obtained from a female donor with papillary thyroid cancer or a benign thyroid nodule (not recorded which). Some clones in this sample may be carry-over from other donors' samples. CDR3 sequence (DNA): TGTGCCAGCAGTTTAAGTTGGGACAGAACCTACGAGCAGTACTTC. This translates into CASSLSWDRTYEQYF.